This T cell receptor beta chain originates from a study of cytomegalovirus exposure and HLA in healthy donors (dated by TCRdb to 2016 to 2017). General notes on the study: An earlier analysis of approximately 590 of the donors reported approximately 270 Gb of sequence data and more than 90 million unique TCR beta sequences from some 180 million T cells. An earlier analysis of fewer than 750 of the donors used high-throughput TCR beta sequencing to judge whether each TCR beta V gene segment behaved as functional or pseudogenic. The study aimed to test whether cataloging public T cell receptors could reveal signatures of past pathogen exposure. All discovery cohort repertoires had been generated on a single sequencing platform. Donor age, sex, ethnicity and CMV serostatus were collected together with the repertoire data. Using immunosequencing, the study profiled T cell repertoires from fewer than 850 subjects and related those repertoires to cytomegalovirus serostatus. An early release that covered fewer than 750 HLA-typed donors contained approximately 300 gigabases of sequencing data and tens of millions of unique TCR sequences. A later analysis re-examined previously published TCR beta repertoires from over 500 donors and added high-resolution HLA genotyping to investigate patterns of TCR occurrence. HLA typing covered class I and class II loci at four-digit resolution. Besides the first cohort of some 670 subjects, a separate validation cohort made up of roughly 130 different subjects was used. To predict cytomegalovirus infection status, the study combined high-throughput TCR immunosequencing, statistical association of individual TCRs with disease status, and machine learning. Of the 350 to 450 genotyped donors, over 80% were placed in the genetic ancestry cluster associated with self-reported Caucasian donors. Rather than drawing on any new phenotypic data, the later analysis identified candidate immune exposures from TCR beta sequences and the way those sequences occurred across donors. A later genetic analysis used genome-wide SNP genotypes for about 55% of the 666 donors, treating that subset as a discovery cohort. The number of donors typed differed by locus, with about 629-640 for A, B, C, DRB1 and DQB1, roughly 520 for DQA1, 606 for DPA1, and about 450 for DPB1. On average, roughly 240,000 unique TCR beta nucleotide sequences were sequenced per donor among 398 genotyped donors of the cohort, with around 19% of those sequences being non-productive. About five DR-DQ haplotypes were handled as single units for association and clustering, since linkage in the cohort was strong.

Comment on this clone: Its antigen target is currently unknown. Base qualities were left out, and no much larger clone turns up one base away.

Paper-wide results and their limitations: Several of the top co-occurrence clusters appeared to be linked to parvovirus B19, influenza, CMV and Epstein-Barr virus, according to a later analysis. HLA typing was unavailable for some donors at each locus, so association tests used only the typed subset. A further reported finding was that TCR beta sequences accurately predicted the HLA-A and HLA-B alleles for most subjects in the first cohort. According to a later analysis, most CMV-associated TCR beta chains appeared to be HLA-restricted, and the HLA associations seemed to be driven largely by CMV exposure. Compared with the approximately 710-donor mean, donors in an Asian-associated ancestry cluster had fewer N-insertions in productive TCRs, according to a later genetic analysis. In a later analysis, HLA-associated TCR beta chains were found to be more clonally expanded and to have lower generation probabilities than equally common non-associated chains. An association between a missense DCLRE1C variant and V-gene and J-gene trimming of TCR beta chains was found in a later genetic analysis and replicated in an independent cohort. Strong co-occurrence of HLA alleles, especially DR and DQ, made assigning TCR associations to individual alleles difficult. The authors suggested that the approach could potentially be extended to other disease states and immunological phenotypes. A total of roughly 160 TCR beta chains were listed by the study as associated with cytomegalovirus. While some public TCRs were present in many individuals, most TCR sequences turned up only very rarely across donors. CMV serostatus was the only immune exposure information available for the cohort. The 87-base-pair reads could not distinguish some IMGT-functional V segments, including TRBV6-2 and TRBV6-3, so those segments were excluded. A few of the identified cytomegalovirus-associated TCR beta chains were confirmed in vitro to be specific for cytomegalovirus antigens. In a later analysis, TCR association rates were found to vary across HLA loci, with the most associated TCRs seen for DRB1 alleles and the fewest for HLA-C alleles. Roughly uniform sequencing depth across donors was assumed in presence/absence analyses, although this assumption may not hold. Only TCR beta chains were sequenced in this cohort, and the absence of alpha or paired-chain data limited detectable features. Cytomegalovirus status was reported to be diagnosed by the classifier with high specificity and sensitivity in both the original and validation cohorts. Because counts were too low, about 15 rarely observed V segments, including chromosome 9 orphons, were left out of the earlier analysis of some 600 of the donors. An earlier analysis of approximately 500 of the donors showed that most TCR beta V segments appeared in productive rearrangements either about 90% or about 30% of the time, which broadly matched IMGT annotations. Linkage disequilibrium might explain the correlated functional status among segregating V segments, but an unknown experimental factor could not be excluded. Specific HLA alleles were associated with over 15,000 TCR beta sequences at a false discovery rate of 0.05 in a later analysis. The sequencing pipeline was judged likely to have produced a cluster of highly shared sequence variants as a technical artifact.

The cohort was made up of around 720 healthy bone marrow donors. At the time of sampling, every cohort member was nominally healthy, though immune exposures that went unrecorded were likely present. The donor was CMV seronegative and was included in the group of 352 seronegative cohort members. Each donor provided a peripheral blood sample, and peripheral blood mononuclear cells were used for TCR beta sequencing. Genomic DNA extraction from the blood cell samples was performed with the Qiagen DNeasy Blood Extraction Kit. V lost 2 bases and J lost 5 bases, and the count of bases not matched to a germline gene is 6. CDR1 and CDR2 were assigned from the germline V gene as SGHTS and YDEGEE. The CDR3, from cysteine to phenylalanine, totals 14 residues. The entry retains the CDR3 DNA only, 42 bases that are in frame from base 1. The library was made by the immunoSEQ multiplex PCR assay. For the multiplex PCR, a mixture combining 60 forward primers for TCR Vbeta segments and 13 reverse primers for TCR Jbeta segments was used. The CDR3 region of rearranged TCR beta genes was amplified from genomic DNA with a multiplex PCR assay. Amplified TCR beta libraries were sequenced as 87-base-pair reads on the Illumina HiSeq System. The paper's data handling went like this. Across the 640 or so repertoires, a later analysis counted 75 million to 90 million unique TCR beta chains, roughly 11 million of which were shared by at least two donors. To remove PCR and sequencing errors, raw reads were error-corrected and collapsed into unique sequences using a nearest-neighbor algorithm that merged closely related sequences. V, D and J gene segments were assigned by aligning CDR3 sequences to IMGT reference sequences. For a sequence to be retained, a match of at least six nucleotides to both a V gene segment and a J gene segment was required. A rearrangement was called productive if the CDR3 had no stop codons and remained in frame with V and J, and every other rearrangement was called non-productive. Following IMGT convention, CDR3 was defined as the stretch from the second conserved V-encoded cysteine up to the conserved J-encoded phenylalanine. The earlier analysis of 500 to 750 of the donors excluded any sequence lacking an unambiguous match to a single V gene segment. An earlier analysis of 587 of the donors called V segments functional above 56.7% productive rearrangements and segregating when the between-donor standard deviation exceeded 5%. A statistical classification framework was built to diagnose cytomegalovirus status from the catalog of TCR beta chain sequences. V and J gene assignment, in a later analysis, came from comparing TCR nucleotide sequences with IMGT/GENE-DB human TR gene sequences. In a later analysis, CDR3 sequences and most-parsimonious VDJ recombination scenarios were assigned using the TCRdist pipeline. A later analysis defined each TCR beta chain by its CDR3 amino acid sequence plus V-gene family, and excluded reads lacking a unique V-gene family. As a way to deal with suspected cross-contamination and a sequencing artifact, a later analysis dropped 592 nucleotide sequences that were highly shared and had low generation probability. For each public chain, a later analysis derived a clonal expansion index from normalized ranks of inferred template counts within each repertoire. In a later analysis, generation probabilities were computed using a VDJ recombination model fitted to out-of-frame rearrangements, and the results were checked against IGoR. A later analysis scored TCR-TCR, TCR-HLA and TCR-CMV co-occurrence with hypergeometric tests, applying a repertoire-size bias correction to TCR pairs. In a later analysis, false discovery rates were estimated by permuting HLA or CMV assignments 20 times. In a later analysis, co-occurring TCRs were grouped using DBSCAN, with TCRdist sequence similarity added in when clustering inside HLA-allele-positive subsets. Co-occurrence clustering excluded repertoires with fewer than 30,000 or more than 120,000 public chains, plus five with anomalous nucleotide sharing. TCRdb holds this immuneACCESS table with in-frame rearrangements only. Some clones are missing; in checked studies, unresolved V genes explain under half, and the rest has no known cause. V and J calls and clone size are those listed in that table; D and trimming were worked out from the DNA. The sample contains 150,000 or so clones, about 82% of them found a single time. The top ten clonotypes cover about 0.82% of the sample.

The rearrangement joined TRBV5-8 to TRBJ1-1, with 7 bases aligning to TRBD1. This sequence originates from a young woman in good health and CMV-seronegative. The sample taken for sequencing was PBMCs. The nucleotide sequence reads TGTGCCAGCAGCTTACAGGGGCTAACTACTGAAGCTTTCTTT. Translated, this gives CASSLQGLTTEAFF.